These 25 T cell receptor beta chains were all obtained from the same sample, sequenced in a study of cytomegalovirus exposure and HLA in healthy donors. Amplification used 60 Vbeta primers and 13 Jbeta primers. Generated by immunoSEQ multiplex PCR, the TCRdb table keeps only in-frame clones and is missing some. Here the sample spans around 130,000 clones, roughly 9% being singletons. The sequenced material came from PBMCs. These receptors were taken from a middle-aged woman in good health and CMV-seropositive.

As regards this clone: Other DNA sequences within the sample encode an identical CDR3. This chain connects TRBV27 to TRBJ1-4; 9 positions match TRBD1. CDR3 length: 12 residues. The J segment lost 10 bases and the V segment lost 6 bases, leaving 3 bases of the junction unmatched. Germline V gene lookup returns CDR1 MNHEY and CDR2 SMNVEV (reference sequence). DNA of the CDR3: TGTGCCAGCAGCCGACAGGGGGGAAAACTGTTTTTT. It codes for CASSRQGGKLFF.

This clone was found a few times. This chain links TRBV7-2 with TRBJ1-2, with D possibly matching TRBD1 (5 bases). V was shortened by 5 bases and J by 3 bases, with 10 bases between the two germline ends. The CDR3 covers 13 residues. CDR1 is SGHTA, CDR2 FQGNSA, per germline. The CDR3 nucleotides read TGTGCCAGCAGCCAGGGTTATTACTATGGCTACACCTTC. Encoded protein: CASSQGYYYGYTF.

This clone was detected only a few times. V is TRBV5-4 and J is TRBJ2-1, with D possibly being TRBD2 (6 bases). The CDR3 contains 16 residues. Germline V gene lookup returns CDR1 SGHNT and CDR2 YYREEE (reference sequence). V shed 6 bases and J shed 2 bases, with 18 bases lying between them. As DNA, the CDR3 is TGTGCCAGCACCAGAGGAGGGCCGTTAACCTACAATGAGCAGTTCTTC. Translation gives CASTRGGPLTYNEQFF. The entire variable domain, with the rest obtained from reference TRBV5-4 and TRBJ2-1, is as follows: ETGVTQSPTHLIKTRGQQVTLRCSSQSGHNTVSWYQQALGQGPQFIFQYYREEENGRGNFPPRFSGLQFPNYSSELNVNALELDDSALYLCASTRGGPLTYNEQFFGPGTRLTVL.

This clone was picked up a small number of times. The chain uses TRBV19 and TRBJ1-2, with 8 bases that match TRBD1. Germline V lookup: CDR1 LNHDA, CDR2 SQIVND (reference sequence). Trimming at V came to 6 bases and at J to 13 bases, leaving 10 bases not matched to a gene. The CDR3 covers 12 residues. The CDR3 DNA reads as TGTGCCAGTAGCCCGACGGACAGGGAGATCACCTTC. It is translated as CASSPTDREITF.

This clone was seen a few times. The chain has TRBV7-3 and TRBJ2-1; D perhaps matches TRBD2 (5 bases). The germline CDR1 and CDR2 sequences are SGHTA and FQGTGA. Trimming took 0 bases from V and 9 from J, leaving 15 bases between them. This CDR3 is built from 15 residues. CDR3 in amino acids: CASSLTASGIGEQFF. The CDR3 DNA is TGTGCCAGCAGCTTAACCGCTTCGGGGATAGGTGAGCAGTTCTTC.

In this sample, this clone turned up a few times. The V call is TRBV10-3, the J call TRBJ1-2, with D possibly being TRBD1 (5 bases). V was clipped by 10 bases and J by 5 bases, with 23 bases between them. Per the germline V gene, CDR1 is ENHRY and CDR2 is SYGVKD. The CDR3 runs to 15 residues. The CDR3 DNA reads as TGTGCCACCGGGGCAGGTGCGGCGGGGGGGTATGGCTACACCTTC. Protein product: CATGAGAAGGYGYTF.

This clone occurred a few times. V gene TRBV5-1 combines with J gene TRBJ1-1; a possible D gene is TRBD1 (5 bases). V gave up 0 bases and J gave up 4 bases, with 13 bases separating them. The germline V gene encodes CDR1 SGHRS and CDR2 YFSETQ. The length of the CDR3 is 15 residues. The chain's CDR3 is CASSLAQGSLTEAFF. DNA of the CDR3: TGCGCCAGCAGCTTGGCGCAGGGATCCCTCACTGAAGCTTTCTTT.

This clone came up a few times. J is TRBJ2-3 and V is TRBV5-8; 14 bases match TRBD2. This CDR3 has 16 amino acids. CDR1 is SGHTS and CDR2 is YDEGEE in the germline V gene. V lost 4 bases and J lost 8; bases outside the gene matches: 9. DNA for the CDR3: TGTGCCAGCAGCCCCTGGACTAGCGGGGGGACTGGTACGCAGTATTTT. Its protein product is CASSPWTSGGTGTQYF.

The rearrangement uses TRBV4-1 and TRBJ2-1; the match to TRBD2 covers 8 bases. With 2 bases clipped from V and 6 bases from J, the junction kept 9 bases outside the gene matches. Looked up from germline, CDR1 is MGHRA and CDR2 is YSYEKL. The CDR3 length is 16 residues. As DNA, the CDR3 is TGCGCCAGCAGCCAACCTCAACTCGGGACTAGCAATGAGCAGTTCTTC. Residues: CASSQPQLGTSNEQFF.

This clone was recorded at least ten times. The V call is TRBV12-5, the J call TRBJ1-5; D might be TRBD1 (5 bases). Germline-derived CDR1 and CDR2 are LGHNT and FRNRAP. V lost 2 bases and J 2 bases, leaving 10 bases between the germline ends. CDR3 length equals 15 residues. The chain's CDR3 is CASGLSGGGNQPQHF. The CDR3 bases are TGTGCTAGTGGTTTGTCCGGGGGTGGCAATCAGCCCCAGCATTTT.

The chain is built from TRBV14 and TRBJ1-2; 11 bases line up with TRBD1. This CDR3 has 14 amino acids. The V and J ends lost 5 bases and 5 bases, in that order; junction bases with no gene match: 4. The germline CDR1 and CDR2 sequences are SGHDN and FVKESK. The DNA for the CDR3 is TGTGCCAGCAGCTTCGGACAGGGGGCTTATGGCTACACCTTC. Protein: CASSFGQGAYGYTF. The variable domain in full, with the rest retrieved from reference TRBV14 and TRBJ1-2, is EAGVTQFPSHSVIEKGQTVTLRCDPISGHDNLYWYRRVMGKEIKFLLHFVKESKQDESGMPNNRFLAERTGGTYSTLKVQPAELEDSGVYFCASSFGQGAYGYTFGSGTRLTVV.

The sample holds a few counts of this clone. V usage is TRBV7-2 and J usage is TRBJ2-2; 7 positions match TRBD2. CDR3 length: 15 residues. Germline lookup yields CDR1 SGHTA and CDR2 FQGNSA. After removal of 2 bases from V and 3 bases from J, the junction contained 3 bases not matched to a gene. The CDR3 coding sequence is TGTGCCAGCAGCTTAAGTGGGGGGGACACCGGGGAGCTGTTTTTT. Translation: CASSLSGGDTGELFF.

This chain links TRBV6-5 with TRBJ1-1, with D possibly being TRBD1 (5 bases). The V gene's germline CDR1 is MNHEY and CDR2 SVGAGI. Between the trimmed V and J ends, which lost 5 bases and 5 bases, there was a span of 9 bases. The CDR3 is 12 amino acids. CDR3 sequence: CASSPDTTEAFF. CDR3 bases: TGTGCCAGCAGTCCGGACACTACTGAAGCTTTCTTT.

This clone was seen more than once but under ten times. V is TRBV11-2 and J is TRBJ2-7; weak D call: TRBD2 (5 bases). Trimming pared 4 bases from V and 1 base from J, leaving 17 bases between. Germline values: CDR1 SGHAT, CDR2 FQNNGV. CDR3 length: 16 residues. The CDR3 region has the DNA TGTGCCAGCAGCTCAACCCGGAGGTCCGGTTCCTACGAGCAGTACTTC. This gives the protein CASSSTRRSGSYEQYF. The variable domain in full, with the rest retrieved from reference TRBV11-2 and TRBJ2-7, is EAGVAQSPRYKIIEKRQSVAFWCNPISGHATLYWYQQILGQGPKLLIQFQNNGVVDDSQLPKDRFSAERLKGVDSTLKIQPAKLEDSAVYLCASSSTRRSGSYEQYFGPGTRLTVT.

A note on this clone: The germline gene is not matched at one end of the junction; a read error may be the cause. The sample contains more than one DNA sequence encoding this CDR3. The CDR3, as DNA: TGCGCCAGCAGTTTCCCTTCAGGCGAGCAGTACTTC. It translates to CASSFPSGEQYF. The rearrangement joins TRBV28 to TRBJ2-7, with D hard to call. CDR1 and CDR2 (germline): MDHEN, SYDVKM. CDR3 length: 12 amino acids.

This clone turned up a few times. The J gene is TRBJ2-5, the V gene TRBV5-1, with D maybe TRBD1 (5 bases). With 3 bases removed from V and 5 bases from J, the gap between germline ends came to 5 bases. Germline CDR1 SGHRS, CDR2 YFSETQ. The CDR3 has 11 residues. The DNA for the CDR3 is TGCGCCAGCAGCTCAGGGGAGACCCAGTACTTC. Translating it yields CASSSGETQYF.

V is TRBV5-1 and J is TRBJ2-5, with 15 bases that match TRBD2. This CDR3 comprises 17 residues. Germline-derived CDR1 and CDR2 are SGHRS and YFSETQ. Trimming took 3 bases from V and 3 from J; bases not matched to a gene: 6. Here the CDR3 DNA reads TGCGCCAGCAGCTCGGGACTAGCGGGGGGACCAGAAGAGACCCAGTACTTC. Protein: CASSSGLAGGPEETQYF.

This clone was found a few times. V is TRBV7-3 and J is TRBJ1-6; D is undetermined. The V gene's germline CDR1 is SGHTA and CDR2 FQGTGA. This CDR3 is built from 15 residues. V was trimmed by 5 bases and J by 5 bases, leaving 13 bases between them. This chain's CDR3 is CASSRTPGDNSPLHF. In nucleotides, the CDR3 is TGTGCCAGCAGCCGAACCCCGGGAGATAATTCACCCCTCCACTTT. The whole variable domain, remainder taken from reference TRBV7-3 and TRBJ1-6, is GAGVSQTPSNKVTEKGKYVELRCDPISGHTALYWYRQSLGQGPEFLIYFQGTGAADDSGLPNDRFFAVRPEGSVSTLKIQRTERGDSAVYLCASSRTPGDNSPLHFGNGTRLTVT.

In this sample, this clone turned up a few times. The chain has TRBV7-9 and TRBJ2-6, with D unresolved. V was clipped by 2 bases and J by 0 bases, with 5 bases between them. The CDR3 loop spans 15 amino acids. CDR1 is SEHNR and CDR2 is FQNEAQ in the germline V gene (reference sequence). Here the CDR3 DNA reads TGTGCCAGCAGCTTACAGTACTCTGGGGCCAACGTCCTGACTTTC. It encodes CASSLQYSGANVLTF. The whole variable domain, filled in from reference TRBV7-9 and TRBJ2-6, reads DTGVSQNPRHKITKRGQNVTFRCDPISEHNRLYWYRQTLGQGPEFLTYFQNEAQLEKSRLLSDRFSAERPKGSFSTLEIQRTEQGDSAMYLCASSLQYSGANVLTFGAGSRLTVL.

This clone was picked up a small number of times. This sequence joins TRBV29-1 and TRBJ1-1; no clear D. The V end lost 4 bases, the J end lost 1 base, and 4 bases lay between the germline ends. Germline lookup yields CDR1 SQVTM and CDR2 ANQGSEA. CDR3 size: 11 residues. CDR3 region: CSVAQNTEAFF. The CDR3 bases are TGCAGCGTTGCACAGAACACTGAAGCTTTCTTT.

As for this clone: Other DNA sequences in this specimen translate into the identical CDR3. V usage is TRBV4-1 and J usage is TRBJ1-1; 7 bases align to TRBD1. The CDR3 contains 15 residues. Trimming removed 4 bases from V and 4 bases from J; junction bases left unmatched: 9. CDR1 is MGHRA, CDR2 YSYEKL, per germline. CDR3 bases: TGCGCCAGCAGCCCCTCAGGGGGAGCGGGCACTGAAGCTTTCTTT. It specifies CASSPSGGAGTEAFF.

The chain carries TRBV5-1 and TRBJ1-1; TRBD1 is a possible D gene (6 bases). V lost 2 bases to trimming and J lost 0 bases, with 17 bases between them. Per the germline V gene, CDR1 is SGHRS and CDR2 is YFSETQ. The CDR3 totals 17 residues. The CDR3 nucleotides are TGCGCCAGCAGCTTAACCTACAGGGCCATAATGAACACTGAAGCTTTCTTT. Protein sequence: CASSLTYRAIMNTEAFF. Full variable domain (outside the CDR3, taken from reference TRBV5-1 and TRBJ1-1): KAGVTQTPRYLIKTRGQQVTLSCSPISGHRSVSWYQQTPGQGLQFLFEYFSETQRNKGNFPGRFSGRQFSNSRSEMNVSTLELGDSALYLCASSLTYRAIMNTEAFFGQGTRLTVV.

This clone was observed a few times. V usage is TRBV7-9 and J usage is TRBJ2-3, with D possibly TRBD1 on 5 matching bases. The ends were cut back, 0 bases at V and 2 bases at J, with 6 bases in the middle. Germline values: CDR1 SEHNR, CDR2 FQNEAQ (reference sequence). This CDR3 spans 14 amino acids. The DNA for the CDR3 is TGTGCCAGCAGCTTAGCGGGGCTCACAGATACGCAGTATTTT. It is translated as CASSLAGLTDTQYF.

The gene calls are TRBV30 and TRBJ2-3; D perhaps matches TRBD1 (6 bases). Trimming left V 1 base short and J 5 bases short, with 19 bases between. Per germline, CDR1 GTSNPN and CDR2 SVGIG (reference sequence). CDR3 length: 16 residues. CDR3 sequence reads: CAWSAPHREAGDTQYF. The CDR3 DNA follows: TGTGCCTGGAGTGCCCCCCACAGGGAAGCTGGAGATACGCAGTATTTT.

This clone turned up a few times. The chain carries TRBV5-1 and TRBJ2-7; TRBD1 matches 8 bases. The V and J ends lost 0 bases and 3 bases, in that order; junction bases with no gene match: 5. The CDR3 sequence is 15 residues long. The germline CDR1 and CDR2 sequences are SGHRS and YFSETQ. As DNA, the CDR3 is TGCGCCAGCAGCTTGGCAGGGGGCCTGGACTACGAGCAGTACTTC. This codes for CASSLAGGLDYEQYF.